The 10 T cell receptor beta chains below come from one sample, sequenced in a study of T cell repertoires in aging, cancer and after chemotherapy. TRB rearrangements spanning V, D and J were amplified using mixed TRB-A/B primers. One entry per CDR3 protein, called by TCRdb with MiXCR from the multiplex PCR reads. This table has 3,500 to 4,500 distinct CDR3 sequences, about 64% appearing once. TCR beta rearrangements were amplified from peripheral blood genomic DNA. Specimen: blood. These receptor sequences come from a human donor with a solid tumor.

This clonotype has just one count. Without the conserved terminal phenylalanine or tryptophan, this CDR3 likely stems from a read error. The DNA is omitted, as the CDR3 cannot be located on it reliably, and the CDR3 follows TCRdb's listing. The gene calls are TRBV27 and TRBJ2-7; the D call TRBD1 from the table was never checked on the DNA. Germline loops: CDR1 MNHEY, CDR2 SMNVEV (reference sequence). A total of 10 residues make up the CDR3, ends included. This chain's CDR3 is CASSPRGVRC.

The chain links TRBV30 to TRBJ1-6; a possible D gene is TRBD1 (6 bases). The CDR3 loop spans 15 amino acids. V gave up 0 bases and J gave up 7 bases, with 13 bases separating them. Germline CDR1 reads GTSNPN; CDR2 reads SVGIG (reference sequence). CDR3 protein: CAWSVGGTQNSPLHF. In DNA, the CDR3 is TGTGCCTGGAGTGTCGGGGGGACACAAAATTCACCCCTCCACTTT.

This clonotype was observed once. The rearrangement joins TRBV19 to TRBJ1-2; 9 bases are shared with TRBD1. V dropped 8 bases and J dropped 8; count of bases not matched to a gene: 15. The germline CDR1 and CDR2 sequences are LNHDA and SQIVND (reference sequence). The CDR3 is made up of 15 amino acids. CDR3: CASWGNRGLVGGYTF. The CDR3 DNA is TGTGCCAGTTGGGGGAACAGGGGGCTAGTCGGAGGCTACACCTTC.

This chain joins TRBV19 and TRBJ2-3; perhaps D is TRBD1 or TRBD2 (5 bases each). CDR1 and CDR2 (germline): LNHDA, SQIVND (reference sequence). CDR3 length: 15 residues. V gave up 3 bases and J gave up 2 bases, with 12 bases separating them. The CDR3 protein is CASSILGTPTDTQYF. Written as DNA, the CDR3 is TGTGCCAGTAGTATTCTGGGGACCCCCACAGATACGCAGTATTTT.

The genes are TRBV6-6 and TRBJ2-7; TRBD1 might be the D (5 bases). This CDR3 spans 13 amino acids. The V and J ends lost 7 bases and 1 base respectively, with 11 bases between them. The V gene's germline CDR1 is MNHNY and CDR2 SVGAGI (reference sequence). CDR3 protein: CASTKDTSYEQYF. The DNA of the CDR3 is TGTGCCAGCACCAAGGACACTTCCTACGAGCAGTACTTC.

V gene TRBV6-2 or TRBV6-3 combines with J gene TRBJ2-7; 7 bases match TRBD1. Germline V gives CDR1 MNHEY, CDR2 SVGEGT. The CDR3 spans 12 residues. The J segment lost 6 bases and the V segment lost 5 bases, leaving 4 bases of the junction unmatched. CDR3 in DNA: TGTGCCAGCAGTACCAACAGGGGCGAGCAGTACTTC. Translating gives CASSTNRGEQYF.

The chain couples TRBV7-9 to TRBJ1-1; D gene uncertain. V lost 1 base to trimming and J lost 6 bases, with 12 bases between them. This CDR3 comprises 14 residues. CDR1 and CDR2 (germline): SEHNR, FQNEAQ (reference sequence). In DNA, the CDR3 is TGTGCCAGCAGCTTAGTTGCTTTCGGGGCTGAAGCTTTCTTT. This codes for CASSLVAFGAEAFF.

The chain couples TRBV6-1 to TRBJ1-3, with TRBD1 identical over 8 bases. V dropped 2 bases and J dropped 0; count of bases not matched to a gene: 12. The CDR3 has 19 amino acids. Germline values: CDR1 MNHNS, CDR2 SASEGT. The CDR3 DNA sequence: TGTGCCAGCAGTGAAAAGAGGACAGGGCTATTGAGCTCTGGAAACACCATATATTTT. Translation: CASSEKRTGLLSSGNTIYF.

This clonotype has a handful of counts. CDR3 coding DNA: TGTGCCAGTAGTCTAAGCGGGGAGATCTATGGCTACACCTTC. Amino acid sequence: CASSLSGEIYGYTF. V usage is TRBV19 and J usage is TRBJ1-2; D unclear. Germline V CDR1 and CDR2: LNHDA, SQIVND (reference sequence). Trimming stripped 5 bases from V and 4 bases from J, with 14 bases between. The CDR3 sequence is 14 residues long.

This chain joins TRBV19 and TRBJ1-2; weak D call: TRBD1 (6 bases). Between the trimmed V and J ends, which lost 4 bases and 3 bases, there was a span of 15 bases. The CDR3 length is 15 residues. Germline CDR1 LNHDA, CDR2 SQIVND (reference sequence). The CDR3 sequence: CASSNFGGPDYGYTF. CDR3 nucleotide sequence: TGTGCCAGTAGTAATTTCGGGGGGCCGGACTATGGCTACACCTTC.